This T cell receptor beta chain was identified during a study of cytomegalovirus exposure and HLA in healthy donors. The overall study: Roughly 92 million unique TCRs, all from HLA-typed donors, were included in an early release of the data. Study findings and constraints: The Asian-associated ancestry cluster reportedly had fewer N-insertions than the approximately 670-donor mean in a later analysis. Accurate prediction of HLA-A and HLA-B alleles (for most subjects) was reportedly achieved from TCR beta sequences. The authors considered a cluster of highly shared sequence variants likely to be a sequencing artifact.

The CDR3 covers 14 residues. Germline CDR1 SNHLY, CDR2 FYNNEI. J lost 7 bases, V lost 7 bases, and 7 bases had no gene match. With 60 Vbeta and 13 Jbeta primers, the PCR was carried out. Profiling relied on immunoSEQ multiplex PCR, and the TCRdb table lists in-frame clones only, not all of them. The sample includes roughly 23,000 clones, about 80% seen only once; the top ten take approximately 7.4%. Note on this clone: Its antigen is undetermined.

Specimen: PBMCs. The clonotype comes from a man between 60 and 75 years old in good health and CMV-seronegative. This sequence joins TRBV2 and TRBJ2-3; 11 nucleotides agree with TRBD2. CDR3 sequence reads: CASTPTSGANTQYF. The CDR3, as DNA: TGTGCCAGCACTCCGACTAGCGGGGCTAATACGCAGTATTTT.